This TCR beta chain emerged from a study of blood T cell repertoires in COVID-19. Study details: The United States, Italy and Spain provided the acute and convalescent COVID-19 samples.

Some clones are missing from TCRdb's copy, which holds only in-frame ones; the method was immunoSEQ multiplex PCR. The sample lists tens of thousands of clones, 80% to 95% occurring once. J lost 8 bases, V lost 8 bases, and 12 bases had no gene match. The V gene's germline CDR1 is LNHDA and CDR2 SQIVND (reference sequence). This CDR3 is built from 15 residues. The sequenced sample was peripheral blood. The chain couples TRBV19 to TRBJ1-6; TRBD1 matches 7 bases. This sequence originates from a human donor in a cohort sampled during active COVID-19. The CDR3 loop reads CASVKGAQAHSPLHF. The CDR3 bases are TGTGCCAGTGTTAAGGGGGCGCAGGCCCATTCACCCCTCCACTTT.